This T cell receptor (beta chain) was documented in a study of T-cell memory formation after mild COVID-19 listed by TCRdb under 2021. A note on the overall study: TCR sequence clusters from the two donors were found to be largely donor specific. In a couple of donors, T-cell clones that expanded and contracted after mild COVID-19 were followed by sequencing TCRalpha and TCRbeta repertoires longitudinally. The cohort was made up of two young adult volunteers, one female and one male, who were previously healthy.

Ficoll-Paque density gradient centrifugation was used to isolate PBMCs. Details on this clonotype: Its target antigen remains unknown. Per-base qualities were not stored, and no clone one base away is much larger.

The paper as a whole reports these results and caveats: The detection of some responding clones in pre-infection memory suggests that pre-existing cross-reactive memory T cells joined the SARS-CoV-2 response. The study covered only two mild cases, and larger cohorts including severe cases with pre-infection samples were considered necessary. SARS-CoV-2 specificity was not confirmed for the second-wave clones peaking on day 37. Contracting CD4+ clones were found mainly in CM and EM memory subsets, while CD8+ clones were enriched in EMRA. Balanced CD4/CD8 phenotypes were observed for clones contracting from day 15 to 85, whereas a bias towards CD4+ was observed for a second wave of clones expanding from day 15 to 37.

Data came from an Illumina NovaSeq 6000. Using 5'RACE with constant-segment primers, TCRalpha and TCRbeta cDNA libraries were constructed, with sample barcodes and unique molecular identifiers added in the process. RNA was extracted from every sample with Trizol reagent. Library amplification was performed in two PCR steps, and a second sample barcode and Illumina TruSeq adapters were introduced in the second step. Sequencing of the libraries was done on an Illumina NovaSeq, producing 2 x 150 bp paired-end reads. In the authors' own workflow: Demultiplexing of reads and collapsing into UMI-guided consensus sequences were performed with migec v1.2.7. Using mixcr v2.1.11, the UMI consensuses were aligned to TRA and TRB V and J templates and assembled into clonotypes. A clonotype was counted as expanded or contracted only when both edgeR and NoisET called the clonotype significant, with the noise models trained on biological replicates. For edgeR calls, the cutoffs were a false discovery rate-adjusted p below 0.01 and a log2 fold-change threshold of 1. As an exploratory analysis of dynamics, max-normalized trajectories of the 1000 most abundant clonotypes were examined with PCA combined with hierarchical clustering. Each responding clone was given a CD4 or CD8 phenotype based on the CD4+ and CD8+ repertoires, which had been sequenced separately. The public sequencing data were trimmed at Q25 with fastp and processed into clonotypes with MiXCR by TCRdb, which kept only in-frame beta chains. When rows share a CDR3 protein, they turn into one entry using the most common DNA and genes. What appears here as the V and J calls and clone size reflects TCRdb's work, not the paper's. This sample holds some 150,000 distinct CDR3 sequences; around 21% were observed only once. The top ten clones comprise under 2.5% of the sample.

In the germline V gene (reference sequence), CDR1 corresponds to MNHNY and CDR2 to SVGAGI. V is trimmed back by 5 bases and J by 0 bases, and the junction contains 15 bases that no gene match accounts for. There are 20 amino acids in the CDR3, from cysteine to phenylalanine inclusive. Only the CDR3 DNA is retained, 60 bases long and in frame from the first base. The source of this sequence is an adult woman who had mild COVID-19 (a few samples of this study predate the infection). The sample titles of this study are shuffled in the database, so cell type and time point are left out; the donor was told from shared clones. Recombination connected TRBV6-6 to TRBJ2-3, with 12 central nucleotides matching TRBD2. Sequences were obtained from PBMCs or a T cell subset sorted from them (not recorded which). The base sequence is TGTGCCAGCAGTCCGCCGAGCGGACTAGCGGGAAAATCTAGCACAGATACGCAGTATTTT. It specifies CASSPPSGLAGKSSTDTQYF.